This T cell receptor beta chain was captured by sequencing in a study of regulatory T cells in long-lasting Graves disease. This clonotype was counted a few times. Building of the TCR beta libraries involved iRepertoire HTBI primers and Arm-PCR of CDR3 regions. TCRdb called the multiplex PCR reads again in MiXCR, with one record for every CDR3 protein. The repertoire has around 470,000 distinct CDR3 sequences, around 15% of them found once; the top ten carry approximately 17%. Documented time point: newly diagnosed GD, antithyroid drugs for less than 3 months. The TCR library was prepared using RNA isolated from PBMCs. These data are also associated with another study on T cells in Graves' hyperthyroidism and ophthalmopathy.

Sequenced material: peripheral blood mononuclear cells (PBMCs), taken at new diagnosis, from a patient treated with antithyroid drugs. The source of this sequence is a woman in her 50s with Graves disease.

CDR3 coding DNA: TGTGCCAGCAGCCCTATAGGGGGAAGGTCTTACGAGCAGTACTTC. Its protein product is CASSPIGGRSYEQYF. This chain links TRBV28 with TRBJ2-7; a weak D match, TRBD1 (6 bases). This CDR3 has 15 amino acids. V shed 6 bases and J shed 4 bases, with 19 bases lying between them. Germline CDR1 MDHEN, CDR2 SYDVKM.